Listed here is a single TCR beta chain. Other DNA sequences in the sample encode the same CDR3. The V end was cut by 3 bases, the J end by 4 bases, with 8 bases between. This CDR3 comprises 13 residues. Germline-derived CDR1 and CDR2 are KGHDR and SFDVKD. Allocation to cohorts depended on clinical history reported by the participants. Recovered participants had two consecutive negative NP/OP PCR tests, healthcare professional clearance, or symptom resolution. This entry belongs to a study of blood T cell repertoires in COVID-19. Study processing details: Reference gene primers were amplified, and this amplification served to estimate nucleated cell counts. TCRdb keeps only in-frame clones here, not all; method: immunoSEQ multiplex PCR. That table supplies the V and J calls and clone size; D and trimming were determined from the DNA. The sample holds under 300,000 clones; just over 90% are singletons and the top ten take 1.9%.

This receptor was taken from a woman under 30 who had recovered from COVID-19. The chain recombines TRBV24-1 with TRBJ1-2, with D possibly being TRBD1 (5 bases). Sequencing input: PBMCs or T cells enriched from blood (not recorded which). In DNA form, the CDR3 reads TGTGCCACCAGTGATCGAGACAGCTATGGCTACACCTTC. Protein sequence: CATSDRDSYGYTF.